Listed below are T cell receptor beta chains from one sample, sequenced in a study of regulatory T cells in long-lasting Graves disease. TCRdb re-called the multiplex PCR reads with MiXCR, one entry per CDR3 protein. The table has 400,000 to 550,000 distinct CDR3 sequences, 16% seen once. Another study also made use of these data, one on T cells in Graves' hyperthyroidism and ophthalmopathy.

The sequencing here drew on peripheral blood mononuclear cells (PBMCs), taken at new diagnosis, from a patient treated with antithyroid drugs. The origin of the receptors is a woman between 18 and 29 years old with Graves disease. CDR3s include the opening cysteine and the closing phenylalanine or tryptophan. A D gene is named only where the DNA matches it firmly. Clone size is stated in some rows and not others, as once, few, many or a class when expanded.

TRBV9	.	.	TRBJ2-1	CASSVAASLYNEQFF	TGTGCCAGCAGCGTAGCTGCCTCACTTTACAATGAGCAGTTCTTC
TRBV12-3/TRBV12-4	many	.	TRBJ2-7	CASSGSPGRSEQYF	TGTGCCAGCAGTGGGAGTCCGGGACGAAGCGAGCAGTACTTC
TRBV28	few	.	TRBJ1-4	CASTGPYEGMDEKLFF	TGTGCCAGCACCGGTCCCTATGAGGGAATGGATGAAAAACTGTTTTTT
TRBV12-3/TRBV12-4	many	.	TRBJ1-2	CASSLVRGRAFYGYTF	TGTGCCAGCAGTCTAGTCCGGGGCAGAGCCTTCTATGGCTACACCTTC
TRBV9	.	.	TRBJ1-4	CASAMGDLNEKLFF	TGTGCCAGCGCCATGGGGGATCTGAATGAAAAACTGTTTTTT
TRBV6-1	many	TRBD2	TRBJ2-3	CATGLAGEDTQYF	TGTGCCACTGGACTAGCGGGAGAAGATACGCAGTATTTT
TRBV25-1	.	.	TRBJ1-5	CASSELSQGRVISSNQPQHF	TGTGCCAGCAGTGAATTATCTCAGGGCAGGGTAATAAGTAGCAATCAGCCCCAGCATTTT
TRBV29-1	few	TRBD2	TRBJ2-1	CSVLHGTSGSYSYNEQFF	TGCAGCGTTTTACACGGGACTAGCGGATCCTACTCCTACAATGAGCAGTTCTTC
TRBV11-3	.	.	TRBJ2-2	CASSDREGGELFF	TGTGCCAGCAGCGACAGGGAGGGCGGGGAGCTGTTTTTT
TRBV18	few	.	TRBJ2-2	CASSQTSPSGELFF	TGTGCCAGCTCACAAACTTCCCCGTCCGGGGAGCTGTTTTTT
TRBV19	.	TRBD1	TRBJ1-3	CASSINRGSGNTIYF	TGTGCCAGTAGTATAAACAGGGGGTCCGGAAACACCATATATTTT
TRBV11-2	few	.	TRBJ1-3	CASSLEFRGNTIYF	TGTGCCAGCAGCTTAGAATTCCGAGGAAACACCATATATTTT
TRBV11-1	few	TRBD1	TRBJ2-7	CASSQERRQGPDSPDYEQYF	TGTGCCAGCAGCCAAGAGCGGAGACAGGGTCCGGACTCTCCTGACTACGAGCAGTACTTC
TRBV25-1	.	TRBD1	TRBJ1-6	CASSRTGGANSPLHF	TGTGCCAGCAGTAGAACAGGGGGCGCGAATTCACCCCTCCACTTT
TRBV29-1	few	.	TRBJ2-7	CSVELNYERYF	TGCAGCGTTGAACTAAACTACGAGCGGTACTTC
TRBV7-3	few	TRBD2	TRBJ2-7	CASSTRDYRYEQYF	TGTGCCAGCAGCACCCGGGACTACCGTTACGAGCAGTACTTC
TRBV7-8	many	.	TRBJ1-5	CASSLQASSPQHF	TGTGCCAGCAGCCTACAAGCATCGTCGCCCCAGCATTTT
TRBV7-3	.	.	TRBJ2-3	CASSLTADRDTQYF	TGTGCCAGCAGCTTAACTGCAGACAGAGATACGCAGTATTTT
TRBV7-6	many	TRBD2	TRBJ2-1	CASSSSGTRGEQFF	TGTGCCAGCAGCTCAAGCGGGACCCGGGGGGAGCAGTTCTTC
TRBV2	many	.	TRBJ2-4	CASSETGRKNIQYF	TGTGCCAGCAGTGAGACGGGACGGAAAAACATTCAGTACTTC
TRBV27	many	.	TRBJ1-2	CASRDRLNLYTF	TGTGCCAGCCGTGACAGACTAAACCTCTACACCTTC
TRBV5-1	.	.	TRBJ2-7	CASSFLVDEQYF	TGCGCCAGCAGCTTCTTGGTCGACGAGCAGTACTTC
TRBV20-1	.	TRBD2	TRBJ2-3	CSDKAGVPDTQYF	TGCAGTGACAAAGCGGGAGTGCCAGATACGCAGTATTTT
TRBV28	many	TRBD1	TRBJ1-2	CASSFRGQGNGYTF	TGTGCCAGCAGTTTTAGGGGACAGGGGAACGGCTACACCTTC
TRBV5-1	.	TRBD2	TRBJ2-3	CASSRTSGRSGDTQYF	TGCGCCAGCAGCAGGACTAGCGGGAGGTCGGGAGATACGCAGTATTTT
TRBV20-1	few	.	TRBJ2-5	CSARDTRGSETQYF	TGCAGTGCTAGAGATACTAGAGGGAGTGAGACCCAGTACTTC
TRBV20-1	few	TRBD2	TRBJ2-7	CSAPALAGGNSYEQYF	TGCAGTGCCCCAGCCCTAGCGGGAGGCAACTCCTACGAGCAGTACTTC
TRBV5-1	.	TRBD2	TRBJ2-1	CASSLRSGGLETQFF	TGCGCCAGCAGCTTGAGGTCGGGAGGTCTGGAGACCCAGTTCTTC
TRBV7-3	few	TRBD2	TRBJ2-1	CASSLTPLNPSGSSYNEQFF	TGTGCCAGCAGCTTAACTCCCCTTAACCCTAGCGGCAGCTCCTACAATGAGCAGTTCTTC
TRBV12-3/TRBV12-4	many	.	TRBJ2-3	CASSPQPRRSTDTQYF	TGTGCCAGCAGTCCTCAACCGAGACGAAGCACAGATACGCAGTATTTT
TRBV28	many	TRBD1	TRBJ2-7	CASRIGGLALAYEQYF	TGTGCCAGCAGAATAGGGGGCTTAGCGTTAGCCTACGAGCAGTACTTC
TRBV9	many	.	TRBJ2-5	CASSSSQTGRQETQYF	TGTGCCAGCAGCTCAAGTCAGACGGGCCGCCAAGAGACCCAGTACTTC
TRBV7-9	few	.	TRBJ2-7	CASSTRDGPSYEQYF	TGTGCCAGCAGCACCCGGGACGGACCCTCCTACGAGCAGTACTTC
TRBV6-9	.	TRBD1	TRBJ1-3	CASSYKGAAGNTIYF	TGTGCCAGCAGTTACAAGGGGGCGGCTGGAAACACCATATATTTT
TRBV6-5	.	.	TRBJ1-5	CASSYAGANNQPQHF	TGTGCCAGCAGTTACGCGGGGGCGAACAATCAGCCCCAGCATTTT
TRBV11-3	.	.	TRBJ1-5	CASSLGAHQPQHF	TGTGCCAGCAGCCTGGGGGCCCATCAGCCCCAGCATTTT
TRBV5-1	few	.	TRBJ1-6	CASSLAFQDNSPLHF	TGCGCCAGCAGCTTGGCCTTCCAGGATAATTCACCCCTCCACTTT
TRBV27	many	TRBD1	TRBJ1-1	CASRTGVTEAFF	TGTGCCAGCAGAACAGGGGTGACTGAAGCTTTCTTT
TRBV20-1	many	.	TRBJ2-7	CSARSVQVSYEQYF	TGCAGTGCTAGATCAGTCCAGGTTTCCTACGAGCAGTACTTC
TRBV12-3/TRBV12-4	many	.	TRBJ2-3	CASSSLAQSTDTQYF	TGTGCCAGCAGTTCCCTAGCACAGAGCACAGATACGCAGTATTTT
TRBV20-1	.	.	TRBJ2-3	CSAPDPSSTDTQYF	TGCAGTGCTCCTGATCCCTCTAGCACAGATACGCAGTATTTT
TRBV19	many	.	TRBJ2-4	CASSAQDQLAKNIQYF	TGTGCCAGTAGTGCCCAGGACCAACTAGCCAAAAACATTCAGTACTTC